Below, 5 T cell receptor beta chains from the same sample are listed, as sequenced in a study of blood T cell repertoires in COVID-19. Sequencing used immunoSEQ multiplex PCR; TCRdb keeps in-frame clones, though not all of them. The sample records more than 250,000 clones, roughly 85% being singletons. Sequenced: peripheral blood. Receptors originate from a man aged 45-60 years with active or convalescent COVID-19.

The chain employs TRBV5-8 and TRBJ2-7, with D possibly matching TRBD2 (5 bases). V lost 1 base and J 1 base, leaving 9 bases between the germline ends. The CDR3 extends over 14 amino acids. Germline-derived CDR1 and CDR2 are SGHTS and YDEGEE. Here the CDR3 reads CASSLREGSYEQYF. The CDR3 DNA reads TGTGCCAGCAGCTTGAGAGAGGGATCCTACGAGCAGTACTTC. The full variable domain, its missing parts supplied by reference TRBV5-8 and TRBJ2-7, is EAGVTQSPTHLIKTRGQQATLRCSPISGHTSVYWYQQALGLGLQFLLWYDEGEERNRGNFPPRFSGRQFPNYSSELNVNALELEDSALYLCASSLREGSYEQYFGPGTRLTVT.

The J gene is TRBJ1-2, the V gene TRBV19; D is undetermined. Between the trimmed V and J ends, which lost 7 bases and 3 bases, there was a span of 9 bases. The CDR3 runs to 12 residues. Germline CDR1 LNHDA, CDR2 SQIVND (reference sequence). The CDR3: CASNQRDYGYTF. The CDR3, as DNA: TGTGCCAGTAATCAGAGGGACTATGGCTACACCTTC.

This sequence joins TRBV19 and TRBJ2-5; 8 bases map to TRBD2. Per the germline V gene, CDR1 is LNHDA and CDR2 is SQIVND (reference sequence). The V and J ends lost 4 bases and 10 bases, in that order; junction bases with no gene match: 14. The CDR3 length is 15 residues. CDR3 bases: TGTGCCAGTAGTAGTATCCCCGCCGGGACTAGTAACCAGTACTTC. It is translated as CASSSIPAGTSNQYF.

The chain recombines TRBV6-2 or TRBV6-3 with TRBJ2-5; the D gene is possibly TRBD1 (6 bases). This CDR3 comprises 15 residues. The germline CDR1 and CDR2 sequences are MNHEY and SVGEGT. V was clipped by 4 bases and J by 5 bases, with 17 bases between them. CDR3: CASSSTTGGRETQYF. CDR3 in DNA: TGTGCCAGCAGTTCAACGACAGGAGGAAGGGAGACCCAGTACTTC.

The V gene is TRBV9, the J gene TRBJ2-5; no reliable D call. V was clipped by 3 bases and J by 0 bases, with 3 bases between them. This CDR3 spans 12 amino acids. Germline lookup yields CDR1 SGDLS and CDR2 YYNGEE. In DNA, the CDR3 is TGTGCCAGCAGCGCCTACCAAGAGACCCAGTACTTC. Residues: CASSAYQETQYF.